This T cell receptor (beta chain) originates from a study of blood T cells in healthy people across ages. Study results and caveats: Changes seen in expanded clonotypes were possibly confounded by donor CMV status left unknown.

For the second PCR, which ran for roughly 6 to 12 cycles, a sample-barcoded 5' primer and a J-beta primer mix were used. TCRdb independently ran MiXCR on the 5' RACE reads; one entry per CDR3 protein. The sample lists roughly 1,300,000 distinct CDR3 sequences; 59% were seen once. This clonotype was observed a few times. What it binds is unknown. Unmatched junction bases numbered 4, after V lost 3 bases and J lost 3 bases. The V gene's germline CDR1 is LGHNA and CDR2 YNFKEQ. The CDR3 is 16 residues long. Sequenced input: blood. The sequence derives from a man younger than 35 in good health. The V and J genes are TRBV4-2 and TRBJ2-1; 11 bases are a match to TRBD2. CDR3 sequence reads: CASSQVGLAVYNEQFF. CDR3 bases: TGTGCCAGCAGCCAGGTGGGACTAGCGGTCTACAATGAGCAGTTCTTC.